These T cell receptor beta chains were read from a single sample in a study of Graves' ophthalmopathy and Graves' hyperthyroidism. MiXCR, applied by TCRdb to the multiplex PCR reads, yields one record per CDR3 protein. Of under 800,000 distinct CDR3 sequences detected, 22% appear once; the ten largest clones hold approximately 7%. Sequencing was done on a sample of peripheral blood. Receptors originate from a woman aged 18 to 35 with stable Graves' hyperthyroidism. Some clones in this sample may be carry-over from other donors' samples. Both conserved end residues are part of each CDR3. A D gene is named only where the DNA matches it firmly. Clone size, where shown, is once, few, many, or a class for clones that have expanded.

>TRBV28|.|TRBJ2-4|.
TGTGCCAGCAGTTTTGTCAGGGTTGGCAAAAACATTCAGTACTTC
CASSFVRVGKNIQYF
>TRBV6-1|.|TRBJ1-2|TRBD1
TGTGCCGGAACGGTGAACAGGGGAGGCTATGGCTACACCTTC
CAGTVNRGGYGYTF
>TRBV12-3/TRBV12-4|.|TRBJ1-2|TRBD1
TGTGCCAGCAGTTTTGGAGGGGGCGGAGGCTACACCTTC
CASSFGGGGGYTF
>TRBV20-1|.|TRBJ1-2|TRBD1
TGCAGTGCTAGAGACCTCGGGACAGGAGGCTACACCTTC
CSARDLGTGGYTF
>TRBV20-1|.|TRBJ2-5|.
TGCAGTGCTAGAGATTCACAGACCCAAGAGACCCAGTACTTC
CSARDSQTQETQYF
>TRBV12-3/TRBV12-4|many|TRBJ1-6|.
TGTGCCAGCAGTCTTCTGGGACCCGGGTATAATTCACCCCTCCACTTT
CASSLLGPGYNSPLHF
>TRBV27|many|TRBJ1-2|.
TGTGCCAGCGGCTGGACTATATATGGCTACACCTTC
CASGWTIYGYTF
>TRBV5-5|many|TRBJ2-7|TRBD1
TGTGCCAGCAGCTTGGTAGGACAGGGGTTTTACGAGCAGTACTTC
CASSLVGQGFYEQYF
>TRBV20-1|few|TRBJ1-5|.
TGCAGTGCTAGATTCAGACTCAATAGCAATCAGCCCCAGCATTTT
CSARFRLNSNQPQHF
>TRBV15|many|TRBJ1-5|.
TGTGCCACCAGCAGTGGGGGCGGGACACCGCGCGATCAGCCCCAGCATTTT
CATSSGGGTPRDQPQHF
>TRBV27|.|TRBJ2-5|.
TGTGCCAGCAGCTATTCCGGGAACATGGAGACCCAGTACTTC
CASSYSGNMETQYF
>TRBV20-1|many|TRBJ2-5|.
TGCAGTGCTAGATACGGCCCCCAAGAAGAGACCCAGTACTTC
CSARYGPQEETQYF
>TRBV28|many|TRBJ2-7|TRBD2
TGTGCCAGCAGTCCCCCAGCGGGACTAGCGGGATCCTACGAGCAGTACTTC
CASSPPAGLAGSYEQYF
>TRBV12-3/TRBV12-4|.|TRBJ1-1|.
TGTGCCAGCAGTTCGACAATGTACACTGAAGCTTTCTTT
CASSSTMYTEAFF
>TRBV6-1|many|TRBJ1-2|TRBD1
TGTGCCAGCAGTGCTACAGGGGATGTCTATGGCTACACCTTC
CASSATGDVYGYTF
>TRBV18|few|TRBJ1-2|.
TGTGCCAGCTCACCACGGCCCGGGAACTATGGCTACACCTTC
CASSPRPGNYGYTF
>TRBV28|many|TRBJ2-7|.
TGTGCCAGCAGCCAGTCAGGGGTTACCCTCGGCGAGCAGTACTTC
CASSQSGVTLGEQYF
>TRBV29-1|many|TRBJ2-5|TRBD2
TGCAGCGTTCGCCTAGCGGGAGAGACCCAGTACTTC
CSVRLAGETQYF
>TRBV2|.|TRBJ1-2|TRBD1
TGTGCCAGCGCCAGGGGGCCTCGGGATGGCTACACCTTC
CASARGPRDGYTF
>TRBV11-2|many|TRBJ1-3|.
TGTGCCAGCAGCTTAGACAGAAACTCTGGAAACACCATATATTTT
CASSLDRNSGNTIYF
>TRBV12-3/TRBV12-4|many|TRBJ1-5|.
TGTGCCAGCAGTTCGGAACAGGGAGCCCAGCCCCAGCATTTT
CASSSEQGAQPQHF
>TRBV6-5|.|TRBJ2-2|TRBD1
TGTGCCAGCAGTTACCCGGGACAGGGGCTTTACACCGGGGAGCTGTTTTTT
CASSYPGQGLYTGELFF
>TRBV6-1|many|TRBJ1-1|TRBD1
TGTGCCAGCAGCTCCGGGACAGAACTCACTGAAGCTTTCTTT
CASSSGTELTEAFF
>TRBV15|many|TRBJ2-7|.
TGTGCCACCAAGAGAGGCGCAGGCGACTCCTACGAGCAGTACTTC
CATKRGAGDSYEQYF
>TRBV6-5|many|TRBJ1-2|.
TGTGCCAGCAGTTACTCTCGAGACGGGAACTATGGCTACACCTTC
CASSYSRDGNYGYTF
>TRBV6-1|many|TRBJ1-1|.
TGTGCCAGCAGTGACAGGGGTATCACTGAAGCTTTCTTT
CASSDRGITEAFF
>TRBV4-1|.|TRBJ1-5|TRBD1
TGCGCCAGCAGCCAGGGACAGGGGAACAATCAGCCCCAGCATTTT
CASSQGQGNNQPQHF
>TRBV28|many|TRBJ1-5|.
TGTGCCAGCAGTTTAGCGGGGGGACCCCAGCATTTT
CASSLAGGPQHF
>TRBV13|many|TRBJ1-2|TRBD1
TGTGCCAGTACACCCTCAACCGACAGGGGGCCGAATAGCTATGGCTACACCTTC
CASTPSTDRGPNSYGYTF
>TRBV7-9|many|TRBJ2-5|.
TGTGCCAGCAGCTTAGATGCCTCTCCAGAGACCCAGTACTTC
CASSLDASPETQYF
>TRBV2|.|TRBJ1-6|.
TGTGCCAGCAGAGGCGGTTTCAGGAGCTCCTATAATTCACCCCTCCACTTT
CASRGGFRSSYNSPLHF